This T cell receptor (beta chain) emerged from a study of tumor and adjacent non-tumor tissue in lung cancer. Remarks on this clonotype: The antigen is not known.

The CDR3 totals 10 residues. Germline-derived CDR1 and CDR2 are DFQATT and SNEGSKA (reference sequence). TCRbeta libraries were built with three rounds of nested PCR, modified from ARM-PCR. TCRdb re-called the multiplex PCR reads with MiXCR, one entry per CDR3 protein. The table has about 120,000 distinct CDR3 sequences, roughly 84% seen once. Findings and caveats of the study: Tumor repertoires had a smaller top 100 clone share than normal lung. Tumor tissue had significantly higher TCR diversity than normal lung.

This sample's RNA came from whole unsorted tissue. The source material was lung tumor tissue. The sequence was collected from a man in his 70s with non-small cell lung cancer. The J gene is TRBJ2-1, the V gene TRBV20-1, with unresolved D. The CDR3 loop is CNALGNEQFF. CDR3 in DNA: TGCAATGCCCTAGGGAATGAGCAGTTCTTC.